The 17 T cell receptor beta chains below come from one sample, sequenced in a study of T cells in Graves' hyperthyroidism and ophthalmopathy. RNA transcripts yielded amplified TCR beta CDR3 regions. HTBI primers drove first-round RT-PCR of the TCR CDR3. TCRdb used MiXCR to reprocess the multiplex PCR reads, holding one entry per CDR3 protein. The sample holds 280,000 or so distinct CDR3 sequences, 25% seen once. The sample taken for sequencing was blood. These receptors all come from a man between 40 and 49 years old with Graves' hyperthyroidism that later progressed to Graves' ophthalmopathy.

This clonotype was seen ten or more times. V is TRBV2 and J is TRBJ2-5; D may be TRBD1 (7 bases). V was clipped by 6 bases and J by 6 bases, with 14 bases between them. Germline-derived CDR1 and CDR2 are SNHLY and FYNNEI. The CDR3 totals 13 residues. As DNA, the CDR3 is TGTGCCAGCAGATATCAGGGGGGACAGACCCAGTACTTC. Translation: CASRYQGGQTQYF.

This clonotype has at least ten counts. The rearrangement links TRBV5-1 to TRBJ1-1; no clear D. Trimming removed 9 bases from V and 1 base from J, with 13 bases in between. This CDR3 is built from 13 residues. Germline loops: CDR1 SGHRS, CDR2 YFSETQ. The CDR3 coding sequence is TGCGCCACCCGGATTAACAGGAACACTGAAGCTTTCTTT. Translated: CATRINRNTEAFF.

This clonotype has a count of ten or more. The rearrangement uses TRBV2 and TRBJ1-2; D is undetermined. The CDR3 sequence is 12 residues long. In germline, CDR1 is SNHLY, CDR2 FYNNEI. V was shortened by 8 bases and J by 7 bases, with 14 bases between the two germline ends. The CDR3 sequence: CASGLEVGGYTF. As DNA, the CDR3 is TGTGCCAGCGGCCTCGAAGTAGGTGGCTACACCTTC.

The chain has TRBV12-5 and TRBJ2-2; the D call may be TRBD1 or TRBD2 (5 bases each). V was pared by 4 bases and J by 0 bases, with 15 bases between. The CDR3 extends over 17 amino acids. CDR1 is LGHNT, CDR2 FRNRAP, per germline. CDR3 nucleotide sequence: TGTGCTAGTGGTTCGACCCCCCCGGGACCGAACACCGGGGAGCTGTTTTTT. Protein sequence: CASGSTPPGPNTGELFF. The complete variable domain, with remaining parts taken from reference TRBV12-5 and TRBJ2-2, reads DARVTQTPRHKVTEMGQEVTMRCQPILGHNTVFWYRQTMMQGLELLAYFRNRAPLDDSGMPKDRFSAEMPDATLATLKIQPSEPRDSAVYFCASGSTPPGPNTGELFFGEGSRLTVL.

This clonotype is a singleton in its sample. This sequence joins TRBV20-1 and TRBJ2-7; TRBD2 matches at 10 bases. The CDR3 is made up of 14 amino acids. CDR1 is DFQATT, CDR2 SNEGSKA, per germline (reference sequence). V dropped 6 bases and J dropped 2; count of bases not matched to a gene: 7. Here the CDR3 reads CSAHGTSAAYEQYF. The CDR3 DNA is TGCAGTGCACATGGGACTAGCGCGGCCTACGAGCAGTACTTC.

This clonotype occurred many times. The genes are TRBV7-2 and TRBJ1-1; the D is unclear. Germline V lookup: CDR1 SGHTA, CDR2 FQGNSA. The CDR3 is 13 residues long. V gave up 6 bases and J gave up 3 bases, with 11 bases separating them. The CDR3 bases are TGTGCCAGCAGTGTCTTAAAGCACACTGAAGCTTTCTTT. It encodes CASSVLKHTEAFF.

This clonotype was counted ten times or more. The rearrangement uses TRBV7-8 and TRBJ2-7; 8 bases map to TRBD1. The germline V gene has CDR1 SGHVS and CDR2 FQNEAQ. The V and J ends lost 5 bases and 0 bases, in that order; junction bases with no gene match: 15. The CDR3 has 18 residues. CDR3 amino acids: CASSPDRAWLASSYEQYF. DNA for the CDR3: TGTGCCAGCAGCCCGGACAGGGCCTGGCTAGCGAGCTCCTACGAGCAGTACTTC.

There are many counts of this clonotype. This rearrangement joins TRBV20-1 to TRBJ2-7; TRBD2 matches at 14 bases. Germline loops: CDR1 DFQATT, CDR2 SNEGSKA (reference sequence). The junction had 4 bases not matched to a gene; V was cut back by 3 bases and J by 6 bases. The CDR3 covers 14 residues. The CDR3 nucleotides are TGCAGTGCTAGGGGACTAGCGGGAGTGCCCGAGCAGTACTTC. Translation: CSARGLAGVPEQYF.

This clonotype appeared a few times. The chain carries TRBV6-1 and TRBJ1-2; no definite D call. CDR3 length equals 13 residues. CDR1 is MNHNS and CDR2 is SASEGT in the germline V gene. Trimming took 1 base from V and 6 from J, leaving 9 bases between them. Here the CDR3 reads CASSEGGQNGYTF. DNA for the CDR3: TGTGCCAGCAGTGAAGGAGGGCAGAATGGCTACACCTTC.

In its sample, this clonotype was seen a few times. The rearrangement joins TRBV6-5 to TRBJ2-5; tentative D call: TRBD2 (6 bases). The CDR3 is 13 amino acids. Germline V gene sequence: CDR1 MNHEY, CDR2 SVGAGI. V lost 2 bases to trimming and J lost 5 bases, with 9 bases between them. The CDR3 coding sequence is TGTGCCAGCAGTTACCGCGGGGAGGAGACCCAGTACTTC. Residues: CASSYRGEETQYF.

This clonotype was picked up many times. This chain links TRBV6-1 with TRBJ2-2, with no clear D. Trimming stripped 6 bases from V and 5 bases from J, with 13 bases between. Germline values: CDR1 MNHNS, CDR2 SASEGT. The CDR3 runs 14 residues. CDR3 residues: CASSERGDTGELFF. The DNA of the CDR3 is TGTGCCAGCAGCGAAAGAGGTGATACCGGGGAGCTGTTTTTT.

This clonotype was seen just once. The genes are TRBV6-2 or TRBV6-3 and TRBJ1-5; D unclear. Germline V gene sequence: CDR1 MNHEY, CDR2 SVGEGT. This CDR3 is 12 amino acids long. Trimming took 9 bases from V and 3 from J, leaving 9 bases between them. Here the CDR3 DNA reads TGTGCCAGTCGGGAAAACAATCAGCCCCAGCATTTT. This sequence encodes CASRENNQPQHF.

This clonotype has ten or more counts. This chain joins TRBV9 and TRBJ1-1; maybe TRBD1 (5 bases). In germline, CDR1 is SGDLS, CDR2 YYNGEE. The CDR3 is 12 amino acids. The germline V and J ends were trimmed by 4 bases and 11 bases, with 15 bases remaining between them. The CDR3: CASSIEEGPAFF. In DNA, the CDR3 is TGTGCCAGCAGCATTGAGGAGGGACCGGCTTTCTTT.

This clonotype was detected many times. This sequence joins TRBV28 and TRBJ2-5; either TRBD1 or TRBD2 may fit D (5 bases each). The CDR3 has 15 residues. Germline V gives CDR1 MDHEN, CDR2 SYDVKM. The V gene lost 10 bases and the J gene lost 3 bases, with 21 bases spanning the gap. In nucleotides, the CDR3 is TGTGCCACCAAGCCGGGACGGAATTTCAAAGAGACCCAGTACTTC. It specifies CATKPGRNFKETQYF.

This clonotype was observed at least ten times. The gene calls are TRBV2 and TRBJ1-2; no clear D. V was pared by 6 bases and J by 5 bases, with 22 bases between. This CDR3 is 16 amino acids long. Per germline, CDR1 SNHLY and CDR2 FYNNEI. As DNA, the CDR3 is TGTGCCAGCAGATTTCGCTTCCTGGCCAGCCTGTATGGCTACACCTTC. It codes for CASRFRFLASLYGYTF.

The chain is built from TRBV6-1 and TRBJ2-7; D remains unclear. V shed 5 bases and J shed 4 bases, with 15 bases lying between them. This CDR3 spans 14 amino acids. CDR1 is MNHNS and CDR2 is SASEGT in the germline V gene. This chain's CDR3 is CASSQTGRTYEQYF. In DNA form, the CDR3 reads TGTGCCAGCAGTCAAACCGGACGGACGTACGAGCAGTACTTC.

This rearrangement joins TRBV20-1 to TRBJ1-1; D is unresolved. CDR1 and CDR2 from the germline V gene are DFQATT and SNEGSKA (reference sequence). The CDR3 totals 14 residues. Deletions cut 7 bases from V and 1 base from J, with 16 bases between. CDR3 loop: CSVAGGLGNTEAFF. In DNA, the CDR3 is TGCAGTGTCGCCGGTGGTTTAGGGAACACTGAAGCTTTCTTT.